Presented here are 5 T cell receptor beta chains from one specimen sequenced in a study of blood T cell repertoires in COVID-19. Generated by immunoSEQ multiplex PCR, the TCRdb table keeps only in-frame clones and is missing some. The sample lists 90,000 to 150,000 clones; about 85% were seen once. Input material: peripheral blood. These receptors were taken from a man older than 75 with acute or convalescent COVID-19.

V is TRBV7-9 and J is TRBJ1-4; D is unclear. V lost 3 bases and J lost 8, with 10 bases in between. Germline lookup yields CDR1 SEHNR and CDR2 FQNEAQ (reference sequence). The CDR3 has 13 amino acids. The CDR3 DNA is TGTGCCAGCAGCTTCATGGAGACGGAAAAACTGTTTTTT. Translating gives CASSFMETEKLFF.

The V call is TRBV5-1, the J call TRBJ2-1; D perhaps matches TRBD1 (5 bases). The V end lost 1 base, the J end lost 1 base, and 6 bases lay between the germline ends. This CDR3 region has 14 residues. Germline V gene sequence: CDR1 SGHRS, CDR2 YFSETQ. The CDR3 protein is CASSLTGSYNEQFF. The CDR3 nucleotides read TGCGCCAGCAGCTTGACAGGATCCTACAATGAGCAGTTCTTC. Based on the CDR3 plus reference TRBV5-1 and TRBJ2-1, the full variable domain is KAGVTQTPRYLIKTRGQQVTLSCSPISGHRSVSWYQQTPGQGLQFLFEYFSETQRNKGNFPGRFSGRQFSNSRSEMNVSTLELGDSALYLCASSLTGSYNEQFFGPGTRLTVL.

The V and J genes are TRBV5-1 and TRBJ2-5; possibly TRBD1 for D (5 bases). CDR3 length: 14 residues. Trimming removed 0 bases from V and 2 bases from J, with 8 bases in between. The V gene's germline CDR1 is SGHRS and CDR2 YFSETQ. CDR3 sequence: CASSLASGQETQYF. The CDR3 region has the DNA TGCGCCAGCAGCTTGGCGTCAGGGCAAGAGACCCAGTACTTC.

The chain couples TRBV27 to TRBJ1-1; TRBD1 aligns across 10 bases. This CDR3 has 16 residues. CDR1 MNHEY and CDR2 SMNVEV come from the germline V gene (reference sequence). V lost 5 bases to trimming and J lost 6 bases; unmatched junction nucleotides: 12. CDR3 in amino acids: CASSPLLTGGRAEAFF. DNA for the CDR3: TGTGCCAGCAGTCCTCTACTGACAGGGGGCAGGGCTGAAGCTTTCTTT.

J is TRBJ2-7 and V is TRBV28; 8 bases fit TRBD1. Germline trimming cut 4 bases from V and 2 bases from J; bases unmatched to any gene: 7. The germline gives CDR1 MDHEN, CDR2 SYDVKM. CDR3 length: 15 residues. The CDR3 region is CASSSTGGKTYEQYF. The CDR3 region has the DNA TGTGCCAGCAGTTCAACAGGGGGAAAAACCTACGAGCAGTACTTC.